This T cell receptor beta chain was identified in a study of T cells after yellow fever vaccination. The overall study: Libraries from low-cell-number fractions were prepared with the SMART-Seq v4 Ultra Low Input RNA kit.

Worth noting for this clonotype: Its antigen is not identified.

TCRdb used MiXCR to reprocess the 5' RACE reads, holding one entry per CDR3 protein. The sample shows 250,000 to 350,000 distinct CDR3 sequences, about 10% of them seen only once. Study-wide findings and caveats: FACS-sorted repertoires could harbor abundant contaminating bulk-population clonotypes. A weaker but faster secondary response was observed, peaking on day 5 versus 15. Reappearance after the booster was seen for most primary-vaccination clones, at 95% to 96% CD4 and roughly 90% CD8.

The sample consisted of CD4+ T cells sorted from PBMCs, taken 5 days after the yellow fever booster vaccination. This receptor was obtained from a man aged 18-30 years who received the YFV17D yellow fever vaccine.

CDR3 nucleotide sequence: TGCGCCAGCAGACCACTCCCGGTGGGAGATACGCAGTATTTT. This codes for CASRPLPVGDTQYF. The V gene is TRBV5-1, the J gene TRBJ2-3; unclear D gene. V lost 5 bases and J 5 bases, leaving 15 bases between the germline ends. Germline values: CDR1 SGHRS, CDR2 YFSETQ. The CDR3 runs 14 residues. Full variable domain (outside the CDR3, taken from reference TRBV5-1 and TRBJ2-3): KAGVTQTPRYLIKTRGQQVTLSCSPISGHRSVSWYQQTPGQGLQFLFEYFSETQRNKGNFPGRFSGRQFSNSRSEMNVSTLELGDSALYLCASRPLPVGDTQYFGPGTRLTVL.